Listed below are T cell receptor beta chains from one sample, sequenced in a study of T cells after yellow fever vaccination. TCRdb fed the 5' RACE reads into MiXCR, producing one record per CDR3 protein. This sample yields approximately 450,000 distinct CDR3 sequences, of which around 20% are seen a single time; 15% to 20% belongs to the top ten. The sample here was PBMCs, taken before the yellow fever booster vaccination. The receptors here all came from a man younger than 35 who received the YFV17D yellow fever vaccine. Each CDR3 is given with its conserved first and last residue. Fields, in order: D gene, V gene, clone size, J gene, CDR3 protein, CDR3 DNA. D genes are given only for firm matches. A row's size may be missing; if present it is once, few, many or a size class.

d_gene: .; v_gene: TRBV21-1; abundance: few; j_gene: TRBJ2-2; CDR3aa: CASSRTYTGELFF; CDR3nt: TGTGCCAGCAGCAGGACCTACACCGGGGAGCTGTTTTTT
d_gene: TRBD2; v_gene: TRBV7-2; abundance: .; j_gene: TRBJ2-1; CDR3aa: CASSYTGGAYNEQFF; CDR3nt: TGTGCCAGCAGTTACACGGGGGGGGCCTACAATGAGCAGTTCTTC
d_gene: .; v_gene: TRBV29-1; abundance: few; j_gene: TRBJ1-1; CDR3aa: CSVAHSDTEAFF; CDR3nt: TGCAGCGTTGCGCACTCGGACACTGAAGCTTTCTTT
d_gene: TRBD1; v_gene: TRBV20-1; abundance: .; j_gene: TRBJ1-2; CDR3aa: CSARDRDSGYYGYTF; CDR3nt: TGCAGTGCTAGAGATCGGGACAGCGGCTACTATGGCTACACCTTC
d_gene: TRBD1; v_gene: TRBV6-2/TRBV6-3; abundance: .; j_gene: TRBJ2-5; CDR3aa: CASSYQGAHNGETQYF; CDR3nt: TGTGCCAGCAGTTACCAGGGGGCGCATAATGGAGAGACCCAGTACTTC
d_gene: TRBD1; v_gene: TRBV6-2/TRBV6-3; abundance: .; j_gene: TRBJ2-7; CDR3aa: CASTNGYRGLEQYF; CDR3nt: TGTGCCAGCACCAACGGGTACAGGGGGCTTGAGCAGTACTTC
d_gene: .; v_gene: TRBV20-1; abundance: .; j_gene: TRBJ1-5; CDR3aa: CSARPTGYINQPQHF; CDR3nt: TGCAGTGCTAGACCTACAGGGTATATCAATCAGCCCCAGCATTTT
d_gene: TRBD1; v_gene: TRBV9; abundance: .; j_gene: TRBJ2-5; CDR3aa: CASSEQGAREETQYF; CDR3nt: TGTGCCAGCAGCGAACAGGGGGCGCGTGAGGAGACCCAGTACTTC
d_gene: .; v_gene: TRBV19; abundance: .; j_gene: TRBJ1-1; CDR3aa: CASSKSGLSTEAFF; CDR3nt: TGTGCCAGTAGCAAAAGCGGTCTGAGCACTGAAGCTTTCTTT
d_gene: .; v_gene: TRBV4-1; abundance: few; j_gene: TRBJ1-2; CDR3aa: CASSVIYSPNYGYTF; CDR3nt: TGCGCCAGCAGTGTGATCTACTCCCCTAACTATGGCTACACCTTC
d_gene: .; v_gene: TRBV7-2; abundance: many; j_gene: TRBJ1-1; CDR3aa: CASSFRGGGTEAFF; CDR3nt: TGTGCCAGCAGCTTTAGGGGAGGGGGCACTGAAGCTTTCTTT
d_gene: .; v_gene: TRBV6-5; abundance: .; j_gene: TRBJ1-1; CDR3aa: CASSWPGGGNTEAFF; CDR3nt: TGTGCCAGCAGTTGGCCGGGGGGTGGGAACACTGAAGCTTTCTTT